This passage covers 17 T cell receptor beta chains from one sample sequenced in a study of T cell responses to AZD1222 COVID-19 vaccine. Measured with immunoSEQ multiplex PCR; TCRdb has only the in-frame clones, and not every one. Of around 150,000 clones in the sample, roughly 89% were seen once. Sequenced here: peripheral blood, sampled on day 0 of AZD1222 vaccination. The source is an adult in good health.

V usage is TRBV30 and J usage is TRBJ2-5; D is ambiguous. CDR1 and CDR2 from the germline V gene are GTSNPN and SVGIG (reference sequence). V was pared by 4 bases and J by 1 base, with 7 bases between. This CDR3 has 12 amino acids. The CDR3 bases are TGTGCCTGGACCCTCGCCCAAGAGACCCAGTACTTC. This codes for CAWTLAQETQYF.

The CDR3 region has the DNA TGTGCCAGTAGTCATGGACCGGCAGCCCAGTACTTC. Its protein is CASSHGPAAQYF. The V and J genes are TRBV19 and TRBJ2-5; D is unclear. The ends were cut back, 5 bases at V and 9 bases at J, with 13 bases in the middle. This CDR3 region has 12 residues. Germline V gives CDR1 LNHDA, CDR2 SQIVND (reference sequence).

This chain connects TRBV7-9 to TRBJ2-7; no definite D call. There are 13 residues in the CDR3. The germline gives CDR1 SEHNR, CDR2 FQNEAQ (reference sequence). The V and J ends lost 3 bases and 5 bases respectively, with 11 bases between them. Here the CDR3 reads CASSLTGRDEQYF. DNA for the CDR3: TGTGCCAGCAGCTTGACCGGCCGGGACGAGCAGTACTTC.

The V call is TRBV28, the J call TRBJ2-7, with a weak D call TRBD1 (7 bases). Germline CDR1 is MDHEN and CDR2 is SYDVKM. V lost 2 bases to trimming and J lost 5 bases, with 19 bases between them. The CDR3 is made up of 16 amino acids. CDR3 DNA: TGTGCCAGCAGTTTAGCCAAAGCAGGGGGGTACGACGAGCAGTACTTC. It translates to CASSLAKAGGYDEQYF.

This clone was counted a few times. The V gene is TRBV28, the J gene TRBJ2-7, with D hard to call. The CDR3 extends over 11 amino acids. V was pared by 7 bases and J by 4 bases, with 8 bases between. Germline assignment: CDR1 MDHEN and CDR2 SYDVKM. CDR3 in amino acids: CASTVGYEQYF. CDR3 nucleotide sequence: TGTGCCAGCACCGTGGGGTACGAGCAGTACTTC.

This chain joins TRBV12-3 or TRBV12-4 and TRBJ2-7, with a possible D match to TRBD2 (6 bases). With 6 bases removed from V and 0 bases from J, the gap between germline ends came to 9 bases. The CDR3 has 13 amino acids. The CDR3 nucleotides read TGTGCCAGCAGCGGAGGGTTCTCCTACGAGCAGTACTTC. Protein sequence: CASSGGFSYEQYF.

Only a few counts were recorded for this clone. The chain is built from TRBV2 and TRBJ2-7; weak D call: TRBD2 (6 bases). Deletions cut 3 bases from V and 6 bases from J, with 15 bases between. Germline lookup yields CDR1 SNHLY and CDR2 FYNNEI. This CDR3 is 14 amino acids long. CDR3 sequence reads: CASSDRDWRSEQYF. The CDR3 DNA sequence: TGTGCCAGCAGTGATCGGGACTGGCGTTCCGAGCAGTACTTC.

The J gene is TRBJ2-1, the V gene TRBV6-2 or TRBV6-3, with TRBD2 matching over 7 bases. The germline V gene encodes CDR1 MNHEY and CDR2 SVGEGT. The CDR3 spans 17 residues. The ends lost 0 bases at V and 4 bases at J; junction bases unmatched: 9. CDR3 nucleotide sequence: TGTGCCAGCAGTTACTCCCCCCAGGGAGGGGTTTACAATGAGCAGTTCTTC. Translation: CASSYSPQGGVYNEQFF.

The chain recombines TRBV14 with TRBJ1-5; tentative D call: TRBD1 (5 bases). V was clipped by 5 bases and J by 7 bases, with 12 bases between them. Per the germline V gene, CDR1 is SGHDN and CDR2 is FVKESK. The CDR3 contains 13 residues. The CDR3 is CASSSYGGQPQHF. The CDR3 region has the DNA TGTGCCAGCAGCTCCTACGGGGGACAGCCCCAGCATTTT. The full variable domain, with the rest looked up from reference TRBV14 and TRBJ1-5, is EAGVTQFPSHSVIEKGQTVTLRCDPISGHDNLYWYRRVMGKEIKFLLHFVKESKQDESGMPNNRFLAERTGGTYSTLKVQPAELEDSGVYFCASSSYGGQPQHFGDGTRLSIL.

V gene TRBV7-9 combines with J gene TRBJ2-3; no reliable D call. Between the trimmed V and J ends, which lost 7 bases and 0 bases, there was a span of 8 bases. Germline-derived CDR1 and CDR2 are SEHNR and FQNEAQ (reference sequence). The CDR3 length is 13 residues. The CDR3 sequence: CASIRQSTDTQYF. CDR3 nucleotide sequence: TGTGCCAGCATAAGGCAGAGCACAGATACGCAGTATTTT.

This sequence joins TRBV4-3 and TRBJ2-5; a weak D match, TRBD2 (6 bases). The V gene lost 0 bases and the J gene lost 5 bases, with 13 bases spanning the gap. CDR3 size: 15 residues. Germline values: CDR1 LGHNA, CDR2 YSLEER. As DNA, the CDR3 is TGCGCCAGCAGCCAAGATCGCTCCAGCGGGGAGACCCAGTACTTC. Its protein is CASSQDRSSGETQYF.

The rearrangement joins TRBV19 to TRBJ1-2; 7 positions match TRBD1. The germline V gene has CDR1 LNHDA and CDR2 SQIVND (reference sequence). V gave up 5 bases and J gave up 4 bases; unmatched junction bases: 10. The CDR3 sequence is 15 residues long. The CDR3 DNA sequence: TGTGCCAGTAGTGTCGGGACAGTGAATTCCTATGGCTACACCTTC. Protein product: CASSVGTVNSYGYTF.

The CDR3 loop is CASRLDRGTYEQYF. The CDR3 nucleotides read TGTGCCAGCAGATTGGACAGGGGGACCTACGAGCAGTACTTC. The gene calls are TRBV28 and TRBJ2-7, with TRBD1 matching 10 bases. This CDR3 region has 14 residues. With 6 bases clipped from V and 2 bases from J, the junction kept 4 bases outside the gene matches. CDR1 and CDR2 from the germline V gene are MDHEN and SYDVKM.

The chain joins TRBV18 to TRBJ2-1, with TRBD1 as a possible D gene (5 bases). Germline V lookup: CDR1 KGHSH, CDR2 LQKENI. This CDR3 comprises 15 residues. Trimming took 3 bases from V and 0 from J, leaving 9 bases between them. CDR3 in amino acids: CASSPAGNSYNEQFF. In DNA, the CDR3 is TGTGCCAGCTCACCTGCAGGGAACTCCTACAATGAGCAGTTCTTC.

The chain combines TRBV28 with TRBJ1-5; 8 bases line up with TRBD1. The CDR3 is 19 residues long. Germline V gene sequence: CDR1 MDHEN, CDR2 SYDVKM. After removal of 4 bases from V and 4 bases from J, the junction contained 18 bases not matched to a gene. The CDR3 DNA reads as TGTGCCAGCAGTTATCAGTCCGGGACAGGCCTCTTGGGGAATCAGCCCCAGCATTTT. It encodes CASSYQSGTGLLGNQPQHF.

This chain links TRBV4-1 with TRBJ2-5, with 16 bases aligning to TRBD2. This CDR3 has 19 amino acids. Germline CDR1 MGHRA, CDR2 YSYEKL. V gave up 1 base and J gave up 9 bases; unmatched junction bases: 14. CDR3 nucleotide sequence: TGCGCCAGCAGCCAAGTCAGTCCGGGACTAGCGGGAGGGGCATGGGCCCAGTACTTC. Its protein product is CASSQVSPGLAGGAWAQYF.

The chain couples TRBV28 to TRBJ2-2, with 12 bases lining up with TRBD2. This CDR3 is 16 amino acids long. V shed 4 bases, J shed 5 bases, and the junction held 5 bases outside the gene matches. Germline V gene lookup returns CDR1 MDHEN and CDR2 SYDVKM. CDR3 in DNA: TGTGCCAGCAGTTCGTCCGGGACTAGCGGGACCGGGGAGCTGTTTTTT. The encoded protein is CASSSSGTSGTGELFF.